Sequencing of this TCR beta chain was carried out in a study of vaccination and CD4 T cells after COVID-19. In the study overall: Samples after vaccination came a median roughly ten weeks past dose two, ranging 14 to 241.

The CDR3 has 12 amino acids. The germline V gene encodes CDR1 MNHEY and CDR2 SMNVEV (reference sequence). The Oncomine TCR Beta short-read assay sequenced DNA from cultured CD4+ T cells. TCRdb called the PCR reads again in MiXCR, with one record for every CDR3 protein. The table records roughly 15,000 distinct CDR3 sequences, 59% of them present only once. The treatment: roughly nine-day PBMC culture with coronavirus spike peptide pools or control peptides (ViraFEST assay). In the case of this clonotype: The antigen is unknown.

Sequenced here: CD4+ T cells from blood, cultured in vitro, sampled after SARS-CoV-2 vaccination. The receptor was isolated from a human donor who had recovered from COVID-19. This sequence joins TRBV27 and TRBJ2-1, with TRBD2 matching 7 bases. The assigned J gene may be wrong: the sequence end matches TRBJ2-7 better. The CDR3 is CASSRGSWEQYF. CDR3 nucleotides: TGTGCCAGCAGCCGCGGGAGCTGGGAGCAGTACTTC.